This T cell receptor beta chain derives from a study of cytomegalovirus exposure and HLA in healthy donors. The study's findings and limits: Overall, some 160 TCR beta chains were annotated as cytomegalovirus-associated.

Concerning this clone itself: The antigen is undetermined.

The PCR was carried out with 60 Vbeta primers and 13 Jbeta primers. Sequencing used immunoSEQ multiplex PCR; TCRdb keeps in-frame clones, though not all of them. This table holds 45,000 to 50,000 clones. This CDR3 is built from 16 residues. The junction had 8 bases not matched to a gene; V was cut back by 0 bases and J by 3 bases. Germline CDR1 is MNHEY and CDR2 is SVGAGI. The V call is TRBV6-5, the J call TRBJ2-7, with 7 bases that match TRBD1. The sequenced sample consisted of PBMCs. The sequence was obtained from a male donor in good health and CMV-seronegative. Here the CDR3 DNA reads TGTGCCAGCAGTTACTCGTCCTCGGGACAGTTCTACGAGCAGTACTTC. Its protein product is CASSYSSSGQFYEQYF.